This TCR beta chain was sequenced during a study of shared T cell receptors in the human thymus. This CDR3 is 16 amino acids long. Trimming cost V 4 bases and J 0 bases; bases outside gene matches: 7. Germline assignment: CDR1 MGHRA and CDR2 YSYEKL. Only in-frame clones appear in the TCRdb table, and some are missing; sequencing was by immunoSEQ multiplex PCR. The top ten hold roughly 0.01% of the sample, which has approximately 760,000 clones, approximately 83% seen once. Another study also made use of these data, one on human thymus T cells. From that report: Having corrective surgery for congenital heart defects, healthy Finnish infants were the ones who donated. From resections taken during corrective heart surgery, the thymus tissue was obtained. Gene usage for V and J segments appeared biased in thymic and blood repertoires. Related reports documented highly overlapping thymic repertoires among unrelated individuals.

The chain couples TRBV4-1 to TRBJ1-1; 8 nucleotides match TRBD1. This receptor was obtained from a girl under three years old with a congenital heart defect. Source material: thymocytes. The CDR3 sequence: CASSPDRGYMNTEAFF. In DNA form, the CDR3 reads TGCGCCAGCAGCCCCGACAGGGGTTATATGAACACTGAAGCTTTCTTT.